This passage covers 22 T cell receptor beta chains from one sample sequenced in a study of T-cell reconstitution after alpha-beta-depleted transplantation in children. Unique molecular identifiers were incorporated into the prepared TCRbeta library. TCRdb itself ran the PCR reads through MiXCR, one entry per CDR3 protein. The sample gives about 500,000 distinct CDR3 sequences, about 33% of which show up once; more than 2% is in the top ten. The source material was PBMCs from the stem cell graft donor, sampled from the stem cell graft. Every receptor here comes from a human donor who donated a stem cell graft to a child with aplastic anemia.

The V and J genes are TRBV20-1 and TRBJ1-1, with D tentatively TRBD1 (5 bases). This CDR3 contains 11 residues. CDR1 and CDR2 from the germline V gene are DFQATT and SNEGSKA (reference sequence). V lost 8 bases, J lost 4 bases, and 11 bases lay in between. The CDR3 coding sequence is TGCAGTCCAAGGGGCCCCACTGAAGCTTTCTTT. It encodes CSPRGPTEAFF.

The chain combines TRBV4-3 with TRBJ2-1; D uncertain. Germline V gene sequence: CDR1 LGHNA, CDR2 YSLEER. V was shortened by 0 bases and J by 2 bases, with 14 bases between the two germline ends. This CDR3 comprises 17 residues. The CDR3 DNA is TGCGCCAGCAGCCAAGATCCCCCTCCCAAGCCCTACAATGAGCAGTTCTTC. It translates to CASSQDPPPKPYNEQFF.

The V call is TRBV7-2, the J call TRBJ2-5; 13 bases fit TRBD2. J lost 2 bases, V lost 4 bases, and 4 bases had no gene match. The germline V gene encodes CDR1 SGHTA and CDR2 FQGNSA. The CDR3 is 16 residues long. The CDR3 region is CASSSWTSGGQETQYF. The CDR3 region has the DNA TGTGCCAGCAGCTCATGGACTAGCGGGGGACAAGAGACCCAGTACTTC.

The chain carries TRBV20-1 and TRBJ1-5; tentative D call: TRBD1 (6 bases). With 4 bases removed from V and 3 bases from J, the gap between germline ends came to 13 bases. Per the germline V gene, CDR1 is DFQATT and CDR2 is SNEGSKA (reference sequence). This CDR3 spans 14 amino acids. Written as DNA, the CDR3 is TGCAGTGCTATTCTTGGACAGCACAATCAGCCCCAGCATTTT. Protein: CSAILGQHNQPQHF.

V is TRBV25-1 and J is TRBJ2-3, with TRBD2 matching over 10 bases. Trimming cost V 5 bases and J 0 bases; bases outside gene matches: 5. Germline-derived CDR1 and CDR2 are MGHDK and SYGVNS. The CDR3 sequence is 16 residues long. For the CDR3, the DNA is TGTGCCAGCAGTTCAACTAGCGGGACTAGCACAGATACGCAGTATTTT. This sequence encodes CASSSTSGTSTDTQYF.

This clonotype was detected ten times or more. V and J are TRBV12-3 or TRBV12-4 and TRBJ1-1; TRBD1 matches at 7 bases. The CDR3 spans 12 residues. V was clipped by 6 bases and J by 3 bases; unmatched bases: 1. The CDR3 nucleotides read TGTGCCAGCAGCGACAGGGACACTGAAGCTTTCTTT. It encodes CASSDRDTEAFF.

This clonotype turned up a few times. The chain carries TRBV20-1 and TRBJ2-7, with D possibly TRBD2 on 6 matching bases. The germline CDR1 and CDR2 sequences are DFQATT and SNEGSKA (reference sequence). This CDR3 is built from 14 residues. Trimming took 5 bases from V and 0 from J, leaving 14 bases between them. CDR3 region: CSARAETSSYEQYF. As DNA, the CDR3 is TGCAGTGCTCGGGCGGAGACTAGCTCCTACGAGCAGTACTTC.

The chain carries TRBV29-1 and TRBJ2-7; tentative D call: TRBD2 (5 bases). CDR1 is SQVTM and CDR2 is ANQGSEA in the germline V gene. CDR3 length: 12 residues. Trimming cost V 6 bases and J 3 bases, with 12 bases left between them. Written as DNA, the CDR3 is TGCAGCGTACGCGACGGGGACTACGAGCAGTACGTC. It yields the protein CSVRDGDYEQYV.

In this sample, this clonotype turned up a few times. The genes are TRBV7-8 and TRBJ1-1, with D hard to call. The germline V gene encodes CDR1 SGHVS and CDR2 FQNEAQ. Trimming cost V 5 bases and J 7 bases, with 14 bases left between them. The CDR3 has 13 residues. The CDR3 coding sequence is TGTGCCAGCAGCCCCTTAAGGGCTGGTGAAGCTTTCTTT. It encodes CASSPLRAGEAFF.

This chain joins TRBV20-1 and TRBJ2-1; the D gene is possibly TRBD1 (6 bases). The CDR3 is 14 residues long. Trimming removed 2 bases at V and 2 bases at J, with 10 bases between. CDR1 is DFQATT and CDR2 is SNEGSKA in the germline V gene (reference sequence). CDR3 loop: CSARRQGPYNEQFF. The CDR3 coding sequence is TGCAGTGCTAGACGGCAGGGGCCCTACAATGAGCAGTTCTTC.

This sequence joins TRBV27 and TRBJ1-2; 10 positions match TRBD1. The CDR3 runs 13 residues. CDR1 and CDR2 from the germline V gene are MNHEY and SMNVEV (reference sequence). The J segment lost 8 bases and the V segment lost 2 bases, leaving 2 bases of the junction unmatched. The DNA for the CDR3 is TGTGCCAGCAGTTTAGGGACAGGGGAAGGCTACACCTTC. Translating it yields CASSLGTGEGYTF.

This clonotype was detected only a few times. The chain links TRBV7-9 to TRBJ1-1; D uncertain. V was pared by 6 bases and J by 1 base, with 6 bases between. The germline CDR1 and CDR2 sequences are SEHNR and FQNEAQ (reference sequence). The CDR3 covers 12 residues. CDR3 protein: CASRLENTEAFF. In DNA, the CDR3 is TGTGCCAGCAGGCTTGAGAACACTGAAGCTTTCTTT. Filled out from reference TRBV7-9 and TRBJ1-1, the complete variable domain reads DTGVSQNPRHKITKRGQNVTFRCDPISEHNRLYWYRQTLGQGPEFLTYFQNEAQLEKSRLLSDRFSAERPKGSFSTLEIQRTEQGDSAMYLCASRLENTEAFFGQGTRLTVV.

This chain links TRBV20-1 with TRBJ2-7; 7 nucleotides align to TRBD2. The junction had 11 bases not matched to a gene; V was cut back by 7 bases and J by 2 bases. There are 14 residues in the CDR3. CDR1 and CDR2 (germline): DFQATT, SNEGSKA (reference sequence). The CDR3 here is CSGRGFAGAYEQYF. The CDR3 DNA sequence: TGCAGTGGAAGGGGCTTTGCGGGAGCCTACGAGCAGTACTTC.

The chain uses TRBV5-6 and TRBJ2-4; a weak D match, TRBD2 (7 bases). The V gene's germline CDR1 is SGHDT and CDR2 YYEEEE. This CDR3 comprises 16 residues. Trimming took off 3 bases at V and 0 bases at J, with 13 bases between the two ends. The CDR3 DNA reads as TGTGCCAGCAGCTCCGGGGGGCAGGTAGCCAAAAACATTCAGTACTTC. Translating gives CASSSGGQVAKNIQYF.

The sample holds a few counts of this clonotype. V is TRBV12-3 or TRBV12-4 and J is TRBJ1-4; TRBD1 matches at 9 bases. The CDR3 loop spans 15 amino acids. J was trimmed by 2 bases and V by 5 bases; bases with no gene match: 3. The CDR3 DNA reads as TGTGCCAGCAGTCCCGGGACAGGGACTAATGAAAAACTGTTTTTT. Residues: CASSPGTGTNEKLFF.

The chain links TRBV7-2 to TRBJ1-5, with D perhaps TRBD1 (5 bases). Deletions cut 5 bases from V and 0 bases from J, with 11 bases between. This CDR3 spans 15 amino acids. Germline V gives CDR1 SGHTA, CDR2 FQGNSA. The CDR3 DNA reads TGTGCCAGCAGCCAAGGGGACCATAGCAATCAGCCCCAGCATTTT. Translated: CASSQGDHSNQPQHF.

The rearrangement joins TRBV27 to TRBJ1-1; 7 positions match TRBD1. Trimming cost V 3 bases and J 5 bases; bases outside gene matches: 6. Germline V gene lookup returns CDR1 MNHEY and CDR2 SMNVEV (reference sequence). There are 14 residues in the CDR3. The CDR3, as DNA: TGTGCCAGCAGTTTGGACAGGTCGGGTACTGAAGCTTTCTTT. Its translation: CASSLDRSGTEAFF.

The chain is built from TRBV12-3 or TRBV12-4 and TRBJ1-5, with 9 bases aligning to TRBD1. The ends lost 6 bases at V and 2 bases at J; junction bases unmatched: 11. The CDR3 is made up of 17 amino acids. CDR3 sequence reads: CASSPRQGVRGNQPQHF. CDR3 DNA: TGTGCCAGCAGCCCTCGACAGGGGGTACGGGGCAATCAGCCCCAGCATTTT.

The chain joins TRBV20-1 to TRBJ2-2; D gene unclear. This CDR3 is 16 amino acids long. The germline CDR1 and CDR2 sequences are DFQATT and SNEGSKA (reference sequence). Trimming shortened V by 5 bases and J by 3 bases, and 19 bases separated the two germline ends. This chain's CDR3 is CSAPGPLMRHTGELFF. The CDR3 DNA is TGCAGTGCTCCCGGGCCCCTAATGAGACACACCGGGGAGCTGTTTTTT.

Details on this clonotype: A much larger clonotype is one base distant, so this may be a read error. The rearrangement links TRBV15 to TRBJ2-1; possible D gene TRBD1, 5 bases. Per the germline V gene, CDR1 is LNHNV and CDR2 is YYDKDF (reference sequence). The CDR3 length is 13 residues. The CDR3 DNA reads TGTGCTATCGCCTCCAGGGCCTACAATGTGCAGTTCTTC. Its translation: CAIASRAYNVQFF.

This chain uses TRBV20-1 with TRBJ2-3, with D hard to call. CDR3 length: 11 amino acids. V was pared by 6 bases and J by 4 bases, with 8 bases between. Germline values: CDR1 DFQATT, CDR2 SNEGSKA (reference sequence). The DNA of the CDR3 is TGCAGTGCCCTACCGGCAGATACGCAGTATTTT. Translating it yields CSALPADTQYF.

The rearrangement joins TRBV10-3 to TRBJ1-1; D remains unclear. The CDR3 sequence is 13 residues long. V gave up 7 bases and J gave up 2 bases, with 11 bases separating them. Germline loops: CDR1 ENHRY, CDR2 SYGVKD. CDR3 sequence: CAITEEVNTEAFF. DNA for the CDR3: TGTGCCATCACCGAGGAAGTTAACACTGAAGCTTTCTTT.